This T cell receptor beta chain appears in the sequencing data of a study of blood T cell repertoires in COVID-19 (dated by TCRdb to 2019 to 2021). For context, the study as a whole: The collaborator samples originated in the United States, Italy and Spain and spanned the acute and convalescent phases of COVID-19. A de-identified subject ID, COVID-19 status, age in years and sex were almost always included in the sample metadata. The dataset comprised deeply sampled blood TCRbeta repertoires from subjects exposed to, actively infected with, or recovered from COVID-19. Samples were obtained from the ongoing ImmuneRACE study (first 160 participants) and from 1,254 subjects provided by 6 global collaborators. Where HLA class I and class II types were available, the types were taken from metadata supplied by the sample provider, not from assay-based typing. The material from the prospective study consisted of cDNA or gDNA derived from T cells, B-cell-depleted T cells, or PBMCs. The repertoires were released in a freely available public database meant as a resource for research on the immune response to SARS-CoV-2.

The immunoSEQ Assay, a bias-controlled multiplex PCR, was used to amplify TCRbeta CDR3 regions from genomic DNA. The original pipeline was this. Nucleated cell counts per sample were estimated from amplification of reference gene primers within the assay. Sequence reads were collapsed and filtered to measure the absolute abundance of every unique TCRbeta CDR3 rearrangement. For each sample, productive Simpson clonality was calculated as the square root of Simpson's diversity index across productive rearrangements. TCRdb provides this immuneACCESS table in a form limited to in-frame rearrangements. Some clones are lacking; in checked studies, under half of them reflect an unresolved V gene, and why the rest are absent is not known. Clone size and V and J calls were adopted from that table, with D and trimming inferred from the DNA. The sample table records more than 300,000 clones; 85% to 90% of these occur just once. Of the sample, roughly a tenth is held by the ten largest clones.

Points the paper makes about the study in general: The amount of clinical and demographic metadata varied by source and participant and was provided uncurated.

Participants in the prospective study were aged roughly 18 to 100 years, lived in under 30 United States geographic areas, and enrolled through a virtual design. Cohort assignment in the prospective study relied on participant-reported clinical history from a screening survey and a study questionnaire. Recovered participants in ImmuneRACE Cohort 3 were defined as having two consecutive negative NP/OP PCR tests, clearance from a healthcare professional, or resolution of symptoms. In the prospective study, whole blood, serum and a nasopharyngeal or oropharyngeal swab were collected from each participant by mobile phlebotomists. Participants in the prospective study had the option to provide additional blood draws and questionnaires over an approximately 2-month period. Before DNA extraction, blood samples from the prospective study were shipped at room temperature or frozen. The junction carries 7 bases between V and J, which are trimmed by 4 bases and 4 bases respectively. The CDR3 measures 11 amino acids from cysteine to phenylalanine. Solely the CDR3 DNA is kept, with 33 bases framed from the first base. CDR1 and CDR2 are read off the germline V gene as SQVTM and ANQGSEA.

Remarks on this clone: Its target antigen remains unknown. No base qualities exist here, and no much larger clone lies one base off it.

This TCR derives from a young woman who had recovered from COVID-19. Sequencing was done on a sample of PBMCs or T cells enriched from blood (not recorded which). This chain joins TRBV29-1 to TRBJ1-1, with a tentative D gene TRBD1 over 5 matching bases. Here the CDR3 is given as CSVVGATEAFF. The DNA sequence is as follows: TGCAGCGTTGTAGGGGCCACTGAAGCTTTCTTT.